The 24 T cell receptor beta chains presented below share a single source sample, sequenced in a study of T-cell memory formation after mild COVID-19. In TCRdb, the 5' RACE reads were re-called with MiXCR into one record per CDR3 protein. The table lists 350,000 to 500,000 distinct CDR3 sequences, more than 15% of them singletons. The sample consisted of PBMCs or a T cell subset sorted from them (not recorded which). Every receptor here comes from a man in his late teens or twenties who had mild COVID-19 (a few samples of this study predate the infection). Cell type and time point are not known.

This clonotype was observed a handful of times. The chain uses TRBV4-1 and TRBJ1-4; a possible D gene is TRBD1 (5 bases). This CDR3 spans 14 amino acids. V was trimmed by 1 base and J by 7 bases, leaving 10 bases between them. In germline, CDR1 is MGHRA, CDR2 YSYEKL. Here the CDR3 DNA reads TGCGCCAGCAGCCAAGGGGGCAGCCGTGAAAAACTGTTTTTT. Protein product: CASSQGGSREKLFF.

The chain links TRBV6-5 to TRBJ1-2; no reliable D call. Looked up from germline, CDR1 is MNHEY and CDR2 is SVGAGI. The V end lost 2 bases, the J end lost 1 base, and 5 bases lay between the germline ends. The CDR3 has 13 residues. Written as DNA, the CDR3 is TGTGCCAGCAGTTACGCGGGTAACTATGGCTACACCTTC. It yields the protein CASSYAGNYGYTF.

This clonotype was detected a few times. The chain couples TRBV29-1 to TRBJ2-2; 7 nucleotides line up with TRBD1. With V trimmed by 3 bases and J by 0 bases, 1 base remained unmatched. CDR1 is SQVTM and CDR2 is ANQGSEA in the germline V gene. This CDR3 contains 14 residues. This CDR3 reads CSVEQGANTGELFF. The DNA of the CDR3 is TGCAGCGTTGAGCAGGGGGCGAACACCGGGGAGCTGTTTTTT.

The V gene is TRBV20-1, the J gene TRBJ2-1, with 7 bases lining up with TRBD1. Germline lookup yields CDR1 DFQATT and CDR2 SNEGSKA (reference sequence). This CDR3 spans 13 amino acids. The ends lost 6 bases at V and 4 bases at J; junction bases unmatched: 6. The CDR3 protein is CSAMPGGYNEQFF. The CDR3 nucleotides read TGCAGTGCGATGCCAGGGGGTTACAATGAGCAGTTCTTC.

The chain joins TRBV5-1 to TRBJ2-1, with 14 bases identical to TRBD2. Losses at the gene ends were 5 bases for V and 6 bases for J; bases not matched to a gene: 7. Germline V gene data show CDR1 as SGHRS and CDR2 as YFSETQ. The CDR3 consists of 16 residues. CDR3 protein: CASRLTTSGGANEQFF. DNA of the CDR3: TGCGCCAGCAGGCTGACGACTAGCGGGGGGGCCAATGAGCAGTTCTTC. The full variable domain, with the rest looked up from reference TRBV5-1 and TRBJ2-1, is KAGVTQTPRYLIKTRGQQVTLSCSPISGHRSVSWYQQTPGQGLQFLFEYFSETQRNKGNFPGRFSGRQFSNSRSEMNVSTLELGDSALYLCASRLTTSGGANEQFFGPGTRLTVL.

This clonotype turned up a few times. This chain uses TRBV18 with TRBJ2-2, with 9 bases lining up with TRBD1. CDR1 is KGHSH, CDR2 LQKENI, per germline. With 3 bases clipped from V and 8 bases from J, the junction kept 4 bases outside the gene matches. The CDR3 loop spans 14 amino acids. CDR3 nucleotides: TGTGCCAGCTCACCGTGGACAGGGGAAGGGGAGCTGTTTTTT. Protein sequence: CASSPWTGEGELFF.

The genes are TRBV6-5 and TRBJ2-1, with D uncertain. The V gene's germline CDR1 is MNHEY and CDR2 SVGAGI. CDR3 length: 13 residues. V shed 0 bases and J shed 4 bases, with 4 bases lying between them. DNA of the CDR3: TGTGCCAGCAGTTACTCGCGTTACAATGAGCAGTTCTTC. This sequence encodes CASSYSRYNEQFF.

This clonotype has a count of ten or more. The chain carries TRBV5-1 and TRBJ2-2, with 10 bases fitting TRBD2. V gave up 0 bases and J gave up 2 bases; unmatched junction bases: 4. This CDR3 has 17 amino acids. Germline CDR1 and CDR2: SGHRS and YFSETQ. The CDR3 DNA follows: TGCGCCAGCAGCTTGGAGCTAGCGGGGGCCAACACCGGGGAGCTGTTTTTT. As protein: CASSLELAGANTGELFF.

In this sample, this clonotype turned up a few times. V is TRBV5-1 and J is TRBJ2-3; 11 positions agree with TRBD2. This CDR3 contains 16 residues. V lost 4 bases to trimming and J lost 4 bases; unmatched junction nucleotides: 8. The germline V gene encodes CDR1 SGHRS and CDR2 YFSETQ. The CDR3 DNA follows: TGCGCCAGCAGCCAAAAGACTAGCGGGGACCCAGATACGCAGTATTTT. Translation: CASSQKTSGDPDTQYF.

There are a few counts of this clonotype. This rearrangement joins TRBV5-1 to TRBJ1-2, with 7 bases fitting TRBD1. Germline CDR1 SGHRS, CDR2 YFSETQ. The V gene end was trimmed by 0 bases and the J gene end by 1 base; junction bases not matched to a gene: 3. The CDR3 totals 15 residues. CDR3 DNA: TGCGCCAGCAGCTTGGGTCCAGGGGGTAACTATGGCTACACCTTC. Its protein product is CASSLGPGGNYGYTF.

This clonotype occurred a few times. The chain employs TRBV18 and TRBJ1-1; D call uncertain. The CDR3 runs 15 residues. V was clipped by 4 bases and J by 0 bases, with 12 bases between them. CDR1 and CDR2 (germline): KGHSH, LQKENI. The CDR3 nucleotides are TGTGCCAGCTCACTTAATTTCCAAGTGAACACTGAAGCTTTCTTT. Translating it yields CASSLNFQVNTEAFF.

This clonotype was counted between two and nine times. The chain links TRBV6-6 to TRBJ2-1; D unresolved. V shed 2 bases and J shed 10 bases, with 12 bases lying between them. The CDR3 sequence is 13 residues long. Germline CDR1 and CDR2: MNHNY and SVGAGI (reference sequence). CDR3 sequence reads: CASSYAYREEQFF. In nucleotides, the CDR3 is TGTGCCAGCAGTTACGCGTACCGAGAGGAGCAGTTCTTC.

This chain joins TRBV7-9 and TRBJ1-3; unclear D gene. The ends were cut back, 3 bases at V and 9 bases at J, with 6 bases in the middle. Germline V lookup: CDR1 SEHNR, CDR2 FQNEAQ (reference sequence). This CDR3 has 11 residues. CDR3 sequence reads: CASSFAGTIYF. The CDR3 DNA sequence: TGTGCCAGCAGCTTCGCGGGCACCATATATTTT.

This clonotype showed up just a few times. Written as DNA, the CDR3 is TGTGCCAGCAGCCAAACCAGCGGGGGGATTATCACAGATACGCAGTATTTT. Protein product: CASSQTSGGIITDTQYF. The chain joins TRBV4-2 to TRBJ2-3, with TRBD2 matching 9 bases. There are 17 residues in the CDR3. Trimming removed 2 bases from V and 2 bases from J; junction bases left unmatched: 8. CDR1 is LGHNA, CDR2 YNFKEQ, per germline.

The chain links TRBV12-3 or TRBV12-4 to TRBJ2-3, with D unresolved. The CDR3 has 14 amino acids. Trimming took 7 bases from V and 8 from J, leaving 19 bases between them. CDR3 loop: CASTPMQGLLTQYF. CDR3 DNA sequence: TGTGCCAGCACCCCAATGCAAGGGCTTCTTACGCAGTATTTT.

The rearrangement joins TRBV7-9 to TRBJ2-5; perhaps TRBD1 as D (5 bases). The V end was cut by 5 bases, the J end by 5 bases, with 9 bases between. The CDR3 is made up of 12 amino acids. Germline V gives CDR1 SEHNR, CDR2 FQNEAQ (reference sequence). The CDR3 DNA follows: TGTGCCAGCAGCGACAGCGTGGAGACCCAGTACTTC. Protein: CASSDSVETQYF.

The rearrangement joins TRBV28 to TRBJ1-2; possible D gene TRBD1, 5 bases. CDR1 and CDR2 (germline): MDHEN, SYDVKM. V lost 0 bases and J 2 bases, leaving 13 bases between the germline ends. The CDR3 is made up of 16 amino acids. The CDR3 coding sequence is TGTGCCAGCAGTTTATGGACAAGGACACTGAACTATGGCTACACCTTC. Protein sequence: CASSLWTRTLNYGYTF.

The chain recombines TRBV5-1 with TRBJ1-2, with D tentatively TRBD1 (5 bases). The germline gives CDR1 SGHRS, CDR2 YFSETQ. The CDR3 runs 13 residues. Trimming took 4 bases from V and 10 from J, leaving 17 bases between them. The CDR3 DNA reads TGCGCCAGCAGCACCGGGGGACTATCGTTCTACACCTTC. Translation gives CASSTGGLSFYTF. The variable domain in full, with the rest retrieved from reference TRBV5-1 and TRBJ1-2, is KAGVTQTPRYLIKTRGQQVTLSCSPISGHRSVSWYQQTPGQGLQFLFEYFSETQRNKGNFPGRFSGRQFSNSRSEMNVSTLELGDSALYLCASSTGGLSFYTFGSGTRLTVV.

This clonotype was counted between two and nine times. The chain recombines TRBV4-1 with TRBJ2-1; 9 bases map to TRBD1. Per the germline V gene, CDR1 is MGHRA and CDR2 is YSYEKL. The CDR3 length is 14 residues. The V segment lost 2 bases and the J segment 9 bases; nucleotides outside the gene matches: 5. For the CDR3, the DNA is TGCGCCAGCAGCCAAACCGGGACAGGGTTTGAGCAGTTCTTC. It translates to CASSQTGTGFEQFF.

Comment on this clonotype: A much larger clone differs by one base, so this may be a read error. The chain combines TRBV7-9 with TRBJ2-3; D ambiguous. The CDR3 extends over 13 amino acids. Trimming pared 1 base from V and 9 bases from J, leaving 11 bases between. The V gene's germline CDR1 is SEHNR and CDR2 FQNEAQ (reference sequence). The CDR3 region is CASSLEDAGTQYF. DNA for the CDR3: TGTGCCAGCAGCTTAGAGGATGCCGGGACGCAGTATTTT.

V is TRBV7-3 and J is TRBJ2-2; 9 bases are a match to TRBD1. Looked up from germline, CDR1 is SGHTA and CDR2 is FQGTGA. CDR3 length: 15 residues. The trim removed 5 bases at V and 6 bases at J, leaving 7 bases unmatched. The CDR3 nucleotides read TGTGCCAGCAGCCCACTTACAGGGGGCTCCGGGGAGCTGTTTTTT. Protein product: CASSPLTGGSGELFF.

The chain carries TRBV11-2 and TRBJ2-5; D not certain. This CDR3 contains 14 residues. Germline-derived CDR1 and CDR2 are SGHAT and FQNNGV. The V gene lost 5 bases and the J gene lost 1 base, with 11 bases spanning the gap. CDR3 residues: CASSPSRSQETQYF. The CDR3 DNA reads TGTGCCAGCAGCCCCTCGCGATCCCAAGAGACCCAGTACTTC.

J is TRBJ1-6 and V is TRBV18; the D gene is possibly TRBD1 (6 bases). Trimming took off 3 bases at V and 14 bases at J, with 20 bases between the two ends. This CDR3 comprises 15 residues. CDR1 and CDR2 (germline): KGHSH, LQKENI. CDR3 sequence reads: CASSPPGHGSGALHF. CDR3 bases: TGTGCCAGCTCACCCCCGGGACATGGCTCAGGTGCCCTCCACTTT. The whole variable domain, filled in from reference TRBV18 and TRBJ1-6, reads NAGVMQNPRHLVRRRGQEARLRCSPMKGHSHVYWYRQLPEEGLKFMVYLQKENIIDESGMPKERFSAEFPKEGPSILRIQQVVRGDSAAYFCASSPPGHGSGALHFGNGTRLTVT.

The CDR3 loop reads CASSLRQGEPQHF. In DNA, the CDR3 is TGCGCCAGCAGCCTAAGACAGGGGGAGCCCCAGCATTTT. The rearrangement links TRBV5-1 to TRBJ1-5; TRBD1 aligns across 9 bases. Trimming cost V 4 bases and J 8 bases; bases outside gene matches: 4. The CDR3 runs to 13 residues. CDR1 SGHRS and CDR2 YFSETQ come from the germline V gene. Based on the CDR3 plus reference TRBV5-1 and TRBJ1-5, the full variable domain is KAGVTQTPRYLIKTRGQQVTLSCSPISGHRSVSWYQQTPGQGLQFLFEYFSETQRNKGNFPGRFSGRQFSNSRSEMNVSTLELGDSALYLCASSLRQGEPQHFGDGTRLSIL.